This paragraph covers one TCR beta chain sequence. Its antigen remains undetermined. No base quality information exists; no much larger clone differs at one position. The CDR3 goes from the cysteine to the phenylalanine over 16 residues. Only CDR3 DNA remains: 48 bases, in frame from the first base. For this chain, trimming is 3 bases at the V end and 3 bases at the J end, and the number of junction bases without a gene match is 11. In the germline V gene, CDR1 corresponds to MDHEN and CDR2 to SYDVKM. This specimen comes from a study of blood T cell repertoires in COVID-19 (dated by TCRdb to the early 2020s). For the study in its entirety: The collaborator samples originated in the United States, Italy and Spain and spanned the acute and convalescent phases of COVID-19. The prospective study material was composed of cDNA or gDNA derived from T cells, B-cell-depleted T cells, or PBMCs. Subjects who had been exposed to COVID-19, were actively infected with it, or had recovered from it provided the deeply sampled blood TCRbeta repertoires that made up the dataset. The repertoires were made available in a free public database intended to serve as a resource for research on the immune response to SARS-CoV-2. Samples were obtained from the ongoing ImmuneRACE study (first 160 participants) and from over 1,000 subjects provided by 6 global collaborators. A de-identified subject ID, COVID-19 status, age in years and sex were almost always included in the sample metadata. Where available, HLA class I and class II types were obtained from metadata supplied by the sample provider rather than from assay-based typing. What the study reported, not specific to this receptor: The amount of clinical and demographic metadata varied by source and participant and was provided uncurated.

TCRbeta CDR3 regions were amplified from genomic DNA using the immunoSEQ Assay, a bias-controlled multiplex PCR. The authors' pipeline ran thus. Nucleated cell counts per sample were estimated from amplification of reference gene primers within the assay. To quantify the absolute abundance of each unique TCRbeta CDR3 rearrangement, sequence reads were collapsed and filtered. For each sample, productive Simpson clonality was calculated as the square root of Simpson's diversity index over productive rearrangements. TCRdb took over this immuneACCESS table, retaining in-frame rearrangements with V and J assigned. Such tables are incomplete; in checked studies, under half of the missing clones stem from an unresolved V gene, and the remainder is unexplained. D and trimming come from the DNA, and the V and J calls and clone size come from that table. Across this sample there are under 200,000 clones, with roughly 90% seen only once. The ten largest make up approximately 0.77% of the sample.

Enrolling through a virtual design, the prospective study's participants ranged in age from roughly 18 to 100 years and lived across 24 United States geographic areas. In the prospective study, participants were assigned to cohorts based on the clinical history participants reported in a screening survey and a study questionnaire. Recovered participants in ImmuneRACE Cohort 3 were defined by two consecutive negative NP/OP PCR tests, clearance by a healthcare professional, or resolution of symptoms. In the prospective study, mobile phlebotomists collected whole blood, serum and a nasopharyngeal or oropharyngeal swab from each participant. Over a roughly 2-month period, participants in the prospective study had the option of providing additional blood draws and questionnaires. Blood samples from the prospective study were shipped frozen or at room temperature prior to DNA extraction.

The receptor chain draws on TRBV28 and TRBJ2-7; TRBD1 lines up with 7 middle nucleotides. Specimen: PBMCs or T cells enriched from blood (not recorded which). The clonotype was recovered from a woman younger than 30 who had recovered from COVID-19. The DNA sequence is given as TGTGCCAGCAGTTTGGGACAGTCTCTTAATAACTACGAGCAGTACTTC. This gives the protein CASSLGQSLNNYEQYF.